This T cell receptor beta chain derives from a study of CD8 T cells in ankylosing spondylitis. Trimming left V 0 bases short and J 7 bases short, with 15 bases between. This CDR3 has 14 residues. Germline V gene data show CDR1 as DFQATT and CDR2 as SNEGSKA (reference sequence). About this clonotype itself: What it binds is unknown. This may stem from a read error, because a much larger clone lies one nucleotide away.

Quantitative 5'-RACE with molecular barcodes produced the TCR beta libraries. A single record per CDR3 protein comes from TCRdb applying MiXCR to the 5' RACE reads. Among about 140,000 distinct CDR3 sequences listed, roughly 8% were seen once. Study-wide points: Some of the motif variants had earlier been found in reactive arthritis patients' fluid and blood. One TCR beta motif, made up of 7 or 8 highly homologous variants, appeared characteristic of ankylosing spondylitis blood. CD8+ cells made up the disease-linked clones, which were relatively rare in peripheral blood.

The sequence derives from a male donor with ankylosing spondylitis. The specimen sequenced was synovial fluid, either unsorted or a sorted T cell fraction (not recorded which). V gene TRBV20-1 combines with J gene TRBJ2-5; D possibly corresponds to TRBD2 (7 bases). CDR3 region: CSARELLRGGTQYF. The DNA of the CDR3 is TGCAGTGCTAGAGAACTTCTAAGGGGGGGGACCCAGTACTTC.